These 13 T cell receptor beta chains were sequenced from one sample in a study of T cells in narcolepsy. This table comes from immunoSEQ multiplex PCR, and its TCRdb copy is limited to in-frame clones, with some not included. This table has some 24,000 clones, more than 70% appearing once. Material: CD45RA- memory CD4+ T cells from PBMCs. The origin of the receptors is a human donor with narcolepsy.

The V call is TRBV19, the J call TRBJ2-6, with TRBD1 identical over 8 bases. Germline CDR1 reads LNHDA; CDR2 reads SQIVND (reference sequence). CDR3 length: 14 residues. After removal of 7 bases from V and 6 bases from J, the junction contained 5 bases not matched to a gene. The CDR3 sequence: CASTRQGKANVLTF. Written as DNA, the CDR3 is TGTGCCAGTACCCGACAGGGGAAGGCCAACGTCCTGACTTTC.

V gene TRBV9 combines with J gene TRBJ1-2, with unresolved D. V lost 1 base to trimming and J lost 2 bases, with 9 bases between them. Germline values: CDR1 SGDLS, CDR2 YYNGEE. This CDR3 region has 14 residues. This CDR3 reads CASSVKEGNYGYTF. DNA of the CDR3: TGTGCCAGCAGCGTAAAAGAGGGAAACTATGGCTACACCTTC.

This sequence joins TRBV5-1 and TRBJ1-1; 10 nucleotides match TRBD1. Trimming cost V 3 bases and J 6 bases; bases outside gene matches: 2. The CDR3 is made up of 13 amino acids. CDR1 is SGHRS, CDR2 YFSETQ, per germline. The CDR3 sequence: CASSWTGGSEAFF. For the CDR3, the DNA is TGCGCCAGCAGCTGGACAGGGGGATCTGAAGCTTTCTTT.

The chain joins TRBV11-3 to TRBJ2-3; 8 bases fit TRBD2. The CDR3 has 16 amino acids. Germline trimming cut 1 base from V and 2 bases from J; bases unmatched to any gene: 5. CDR1 is SGHNT and CDR2 is YENEEA in the germline V gene. CDR3 in DNA: TGTGCCAGCAGCTTAGCAGGTAGCGGGGCCACAGATACGCAGTATTTT. This sequence encodes CASSLAGSGATDTQYF.

The rearrangement joins TRBV5-1 to TRBJ1-1; unclear D gene. CDR1 is SGHRS and CDR2 is YFSETQ in the germline V gene. This CDR3 spans 13 amino acids. The V end lost 0 bases, the J end lost 7 bases, and 10 bases lay between the germline ends. The CDR3: CASSLDLVGEAFF. The CDR3 bases are TGCGCCAGCAGCTTGGATCTGGTCGGTGAAGCTTTCTTT.

This rearrangement joins TRBV7-9 to TRBJ1-6, with a possible D match to TRBD1 (5 bases). Per germline, CDR1 SEHNR and CDR2 FQNEAQ (reference sequence). V was cut by 5 bases and J by 11 bases, with 13 bases left in between. The CDR3 is 13 residues long. The DNA for the CDR3 is TGTGCCAGCAGCCTTACGACAGTTCCACCCCTCCACTTT. Protein product: CASSLTTVPPLHF.

The genes are TRBV15 and TRBJ1-3; the D gene is possibly TRBD1 (5 bases). The CDR3 has 16 amino acids. CDR1 LNHNV and CDR2 YYDKDF come from the germline V gene (reference sequence). The V end lost 0 bases, the J end lost 2 bases, and 11 bases lay between the germline ends. CDR3 protein: CATSRETGTTGNTIYF. DNA of the CDR3: TGTGCCACCAGCAGAGAAACAGGAACGACTGGAAACACCATATATTTT.

Points on this clone: The same CDR3 can be traced to other DNA sequences in this sample. The chain joins TRBV27 to TRBJ2-3; tentative D call: TRBD2 (5 bases). The CDR3 is 16 residues long. V was cut by 5 bases and J by 0 bases, with 15 bases left in between. CDR1 is MNHEY, CDR2 SMNVEV, per germline (reference sequence). This CDR3 is CASSASGGTSTDTQYF. Written as DNA, the CDR3 is TGTGCCAGCAGTGCCTCCGGAGGAACTAGCACAGATACGCAGTATTTT.

This clone was picked up one time. The chain joins TRBV27 to TRBJ1-5; D perhaps matches TRBD1 (5 bases). CDR3 length equals 14 residues. V dropped 5 bases and J dropped 7 bases, with 15 bases sitting between them. Germline lookup yields CDR1 MNHEY and CDR2 SMNVEV (reference sequence). CDR3 residues: CASSTLEPGQPQHF. As DNA, the CDR3 is TGTGCCAGCAGTACCCTGGAACCAGGGCAGCCCCAGCATTTT.

This rearrangement joins TRBV6-1 to TRBJ2-2, with D unclear. V was pared by 5 bases and J by 0 bases, with 7 bases between. Germline V CDR1 and CDR2: MNHNS, SASEGT. The CDR3 has 14 amino acids. The CDR3 protein is CASSRSANTGELFF. CDR3 coding DNA: TGTGCCAGCAGTCGTTCCGCGAACACCGGGGAGCTGTTTTTT.

V and J are TRBV30 and TRBJ2-7; TRBD2 matches 8 bases. Unmatched junction bases numbered 7, after V lost 0 bases and J lost 3 bases. The CDR3 is 15 amino acids. Germline CDR1 reads GTSNPN; CDR2 reads SVGIG (reference sequence). The DNA for the CDR3 is TGTGCCTGGAGTGTACGAGGACTAGCAGACTACGAGCAGTACTTC. As protein: CAWSVRGLADYEQYF.

The V and J genes are TRBV4-1 and TRBJ2-6, with 9 bases identical to TRBD2. This CDR3 spans 18 amino acids. J lost 2 bases, V lost 1 base, and 6 bases had no gene match. Germline V lookup: CDR1 MGHRA, CDR2 YSYEKL. The CDR3 is CASSQASGRRTGANVLTF. In DNA form, the CDR3 reads TGCGCCAGCAGCCAAGCGAGCGGGAGGCGCACTGGGGCCAACGTCCTGACTTTC.

This rearrangement joins TRBV5-5 to TRBJ1-2, with 10 bases that match TRBD1. Germline CDR1 and CDR2: SGHKS and YYEKEE (reference sequence). Unmatched junction bases numbered 11, after V lost 4 bases and J lost 8 bases. The CDR3 covers 15 residues. CDR3 region: CASSQVSRQGAGYTF. The CDR3 DNA sequence: TGTGCCAGCAGCCAAGTCTCCCGACAGGGGGCAGGCTACACCTTC.